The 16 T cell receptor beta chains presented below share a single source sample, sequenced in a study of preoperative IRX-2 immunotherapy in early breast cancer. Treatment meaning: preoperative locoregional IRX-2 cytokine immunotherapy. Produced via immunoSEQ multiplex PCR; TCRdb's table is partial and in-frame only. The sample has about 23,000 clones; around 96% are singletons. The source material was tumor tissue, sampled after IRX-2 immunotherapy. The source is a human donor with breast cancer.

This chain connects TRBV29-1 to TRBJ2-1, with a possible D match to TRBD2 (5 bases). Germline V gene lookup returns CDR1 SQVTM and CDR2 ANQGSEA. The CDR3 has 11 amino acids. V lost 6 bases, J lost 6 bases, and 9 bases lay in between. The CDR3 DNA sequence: TGCAGCGTCTTAGCGCGCAATGAGCAGTTCTTC. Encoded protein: CSVLARNEQFF.

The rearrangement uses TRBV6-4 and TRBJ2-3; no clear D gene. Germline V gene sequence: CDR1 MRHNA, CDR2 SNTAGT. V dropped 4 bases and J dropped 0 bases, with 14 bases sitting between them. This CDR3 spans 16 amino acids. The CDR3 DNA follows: TGTGCCAGCAGTGTAGTTCCGGATGGTAGCACAGATACGCAGTATTTT. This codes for CASSVVPDGSTDTQYF.

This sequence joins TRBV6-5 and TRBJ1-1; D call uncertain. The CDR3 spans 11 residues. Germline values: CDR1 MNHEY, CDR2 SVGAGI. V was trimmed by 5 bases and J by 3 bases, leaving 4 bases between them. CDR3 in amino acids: CASSRDTEAFF. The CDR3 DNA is TGTGCCAGCAGTAGGGACACTGAAGCTTTCTTT.

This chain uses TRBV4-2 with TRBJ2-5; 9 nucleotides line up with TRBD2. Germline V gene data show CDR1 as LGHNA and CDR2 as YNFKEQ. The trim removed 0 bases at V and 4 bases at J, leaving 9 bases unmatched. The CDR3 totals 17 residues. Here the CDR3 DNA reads TGTGCCAGCAGCCAAGAAGGGCCAGCGGGGGGCCCAGAGACCCAGTACTTC. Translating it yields CASSQEGPAGGPETQYF.

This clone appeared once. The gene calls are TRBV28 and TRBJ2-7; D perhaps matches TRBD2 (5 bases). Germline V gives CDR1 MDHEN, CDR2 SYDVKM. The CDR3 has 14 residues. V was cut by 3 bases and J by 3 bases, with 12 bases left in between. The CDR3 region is CASSFPRTFYEQYF. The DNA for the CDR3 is TGTGCCAGCAGTTTTCCCCGGACTTTCTACGAGCAGTACTTC.

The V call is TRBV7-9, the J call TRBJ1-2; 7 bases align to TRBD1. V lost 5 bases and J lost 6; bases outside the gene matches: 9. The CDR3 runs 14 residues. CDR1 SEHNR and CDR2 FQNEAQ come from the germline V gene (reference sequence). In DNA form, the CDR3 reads TGTGCCAGCAGCCAGGCGAGGGGGCGGGATGGCTACACCTTC. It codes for CASSQARGRDGYTF.

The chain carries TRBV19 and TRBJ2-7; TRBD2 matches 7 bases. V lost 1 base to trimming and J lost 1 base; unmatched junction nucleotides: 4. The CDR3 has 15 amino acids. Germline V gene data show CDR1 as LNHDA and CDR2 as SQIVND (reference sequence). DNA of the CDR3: TGTGCCAGTAGTATAGGGGGCGGGGGATCCTACGAGCAGTACTTC. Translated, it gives CASSIGGGGSYEQYF.

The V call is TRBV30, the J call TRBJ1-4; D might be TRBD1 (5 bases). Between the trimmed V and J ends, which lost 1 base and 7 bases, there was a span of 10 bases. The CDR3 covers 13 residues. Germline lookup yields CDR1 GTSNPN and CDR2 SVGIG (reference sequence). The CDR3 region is CAWSGGVGEKLFF. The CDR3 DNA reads TGTGCCTGGAGTGGAGGGGTTGGTGAAAAACTGTTTTTT. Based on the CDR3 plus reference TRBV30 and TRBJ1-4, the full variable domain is SQTIHQWPATLVQPVGSPLSLECTVEGTSNPNLYWYRQAAGRGLQLLFYSVGIGQISSEVPQNLSASRPQDRQFILSSKKLLLSDSGFYLCAWSGGVGEKLFFGSGTQLSVL.

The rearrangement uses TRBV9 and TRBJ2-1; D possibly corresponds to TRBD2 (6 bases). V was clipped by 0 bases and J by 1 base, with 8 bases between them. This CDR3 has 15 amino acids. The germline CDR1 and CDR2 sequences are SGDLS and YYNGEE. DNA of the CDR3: TGTGCCAGCAGCGTAGACGGGAGATCCTACAATGAGCAGTTCTTC. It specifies CASSVDGRSYNEQFF.

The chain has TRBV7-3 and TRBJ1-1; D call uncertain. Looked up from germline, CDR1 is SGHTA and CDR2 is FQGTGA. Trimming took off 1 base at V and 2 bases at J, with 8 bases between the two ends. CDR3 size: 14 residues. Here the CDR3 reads CASSLSGRNTEAFF. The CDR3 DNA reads TGTGCCAGCAGCTTAAGTGGCAGAAACACTGAAGCTTTCTTT.

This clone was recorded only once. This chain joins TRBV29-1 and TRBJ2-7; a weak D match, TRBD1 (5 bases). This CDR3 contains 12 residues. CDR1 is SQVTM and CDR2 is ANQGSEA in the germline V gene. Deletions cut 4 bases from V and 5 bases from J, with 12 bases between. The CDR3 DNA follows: TGCAGCGTTGCGCGGACAACTCACGAGCAGTACTTC. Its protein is CSVARTTHEQYF.

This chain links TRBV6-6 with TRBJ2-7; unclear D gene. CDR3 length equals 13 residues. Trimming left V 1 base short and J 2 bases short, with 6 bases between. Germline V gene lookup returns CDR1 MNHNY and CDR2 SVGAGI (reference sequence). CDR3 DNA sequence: TGTGCCAGCAGTTACTACCTCACCTACGAGCAGTACTTC. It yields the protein CASSYYLTYEQYF.

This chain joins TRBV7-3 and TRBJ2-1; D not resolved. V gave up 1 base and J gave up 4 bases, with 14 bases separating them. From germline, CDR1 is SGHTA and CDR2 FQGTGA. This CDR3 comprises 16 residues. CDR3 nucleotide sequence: TGTGCCAGCAGCTTAAGCATAGGGATACCTTACAATGAGCAGTTCTTC. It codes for CASSLSIGIPYNEQFF.

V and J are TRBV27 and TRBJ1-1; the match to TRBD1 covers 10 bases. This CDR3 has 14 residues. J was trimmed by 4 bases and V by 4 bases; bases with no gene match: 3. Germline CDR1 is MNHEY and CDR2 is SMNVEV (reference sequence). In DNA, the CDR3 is TGTGCCAGCAGTTCCGGGACAGGGGTCACTGAAGCTTTCTTT. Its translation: CASSSGTGVTEAFF.

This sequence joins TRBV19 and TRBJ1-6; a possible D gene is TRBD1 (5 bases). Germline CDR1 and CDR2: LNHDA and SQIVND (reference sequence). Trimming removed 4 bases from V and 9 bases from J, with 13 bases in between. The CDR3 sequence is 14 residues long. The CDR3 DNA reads TGTGCCAGTAGTAGGGACGCAGGCGTTTCACCCCTCCACTTT. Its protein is CASSRDAGVSPLHF.

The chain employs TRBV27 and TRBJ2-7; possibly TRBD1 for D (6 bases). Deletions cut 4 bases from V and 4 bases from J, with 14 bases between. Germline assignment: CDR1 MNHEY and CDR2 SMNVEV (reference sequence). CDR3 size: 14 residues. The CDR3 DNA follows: TGTGCCAGCAGTTCTACAGGGAATTTGTACGAGCAGTACTTC. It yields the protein CASSSTGNLYEQYF.